This record concerns one TCR beta chain sequence. Its matching antigen is unknown. The data are from a study of OX40 agonist ivuxolimab in advanced cancers. The overall study: The mean age was roughly 60 years, ranging from 23 to 79, with 65% to 85% of participants male. Allowance was made for prior anti-PD-1, anti-PD-L1 or anti-CTLA-4 therapy, and roughly 40% had some. Study-wide results and caveats: Dose levels from 0.1 to 3.0 mg/kg saw CD4+ and CD8+ blood T cells expand clonally by week 6. Low normalized clonal expansion also occurred in some nonresponding patients.

Sequencing was performed with immunoSEQ multiplex PCR; in TCRdb, only in-frame clones are kept and a portion is missing. In the table there are about 99,000 clones, approximately 94% of which are singletons. This CDR3 spans 14 amino acids. Germline lookup yields CDR1 ENHRY and CDR2 SYGVKD. V was cut by 3 bases and J by 6 bases, with 14 bases left in between. The receptor was isolated from an adult with an advanced solid tumor such as melanoma, head and neck, liver or kidney cancer. The chain is built from TRBV10-3 and TRBJ1-2; D perhaps matches TRBD1 (6 bases). The specimen was CD4+ or CD8+ T cells sorted from blood, collected in a trial of the OX40 agonist ivuxolimab. In nucleotides, the CDR3 is TGTGCCATCAGTGACGGACAGCCCAAGGATGGCTACACCTTC. It translates to CAISDGQPKDGYTF.